This entry describes one TCR beta chain. Antigen unknown. A second PCR, run for about 6 to 11 cycles, used a sample-barcoded 5' primer plus a J-beta primer mix. Through a template-switch adaptor with 12 random nucleotides, each cDNA molecule received a tag. TCRdb called the 5' RACE reads again in MiXCR, with one record for every CDR3 protein. The repertoire holds around 1.5 million distinct CDR3 sequences, with 55% to 75% as singletons. The data stem from a study of blood T cells in healthy people across ages. Study outcomes and limitations: The unknown donor CMV status may have confounded expanded clonotype changes. Relative to aged donors, long-lived donors carried more naive CD4+ cells and displayed higher diversity.

What was sequenced was blood. The TCR was taken from a man between 18 and 35 years old in good health.

Here the CDR3 DNA reads TGTGCCAGCAGTTACTCGATCAGGAGGGATGGCTACACCTTC. This translates into CASSYSIRRDGYTF. The genes are TRBV6-2 or TRBV6-3 and TRBJ1-2; unclear D gene. V was shortened by 0 bases and J by 6 bases, with 11 bases between the two germline ends. Germline assignment: CDR1 MNHEY and CDR2 SVGEGT. The CDR3 contains 14 residues.